A selection of T cell receptor beta chains follows, all from one sample in a study of T cell responses to AZD1222 COVID-19 vaccine. Data came from immunoSEQ multiplex PCR; TCRdb stores just in-frame clones and leaves some out. The sample has roughly 140,000 clones; 85% to 90% are singletons. The specimen comprised peripheral blood, sampled 28 days after the second AZD1222 dose. These receptor sequences come from an adult who received the AZD1222 COVID-19 vaccine. CDR3s include the opening cysteine and the closing phenylalanine or tryptophan. The order of the fields is J gene, V gene, D gene, clone size, CDR3 DNA, CDR3 protein. A D gene is named only where the DNA matches it firmly. Not all rows give a size; the values are once, few, many and, for expanded clones, a class.

>TRBJ2-3|TRBV27|NA|once
TGTGCCAGCAGTTTAAGGGCAGGGGTTCGACAAACAGATACGCAGTATTTT
CASSLRAGVRQTDTQYF
>TRBJ2-3|TRBV5-1|NA|NA
TGCGCCAGCAGCCTTATGACCGCTAGCACAGATACGCAGTATTTT
CASSLMTASTDTQYF
>TRBJ2-3|TRBV6-1|TRBD2|NA
TGTGCCAGCAGTGTACGACTAGCGGGAGAGTCAGATACGCAGTATTTT
CASSVRLAGESDTQYF
>TRBJ1-2|TRBV28|TRBD1|NA
TGTGCCAGCAGGGACAGGATTGGCTACACCTTC
CASRDRIGYTF
>TRBJ2-7|TRBV14|NA|NA
TGTGCCAGCAGCCAAGACCTTATGGACGAGCAGTACTTC
CASSQDLMDEQYF
>TRBJ1-4|TRBV9|NA|NA
TGTGCCAGCAGCGGCCGGGACATAAATGAAAAACTGTTTTTT
CASSGRDINEKLFF
>TRBJ2-7|TRBV7-2|TRBD2|NA
TGTGCCAGCAGCTGGACTAGCGGGAGGGGGGCTTACGAGCAGTACTTC
CASSWTSGRGAYEQYF
>TRBJ1-5|TRBV7-6|NA|once
TGTGCCAGCAGCAAGACGATAGATCAGCCCCAGCATTTT
CASSKTIDQPQHF
>TRBJ1-2|TRBV12-3/TRBV12-4|TRBD1|NA
TGTGCCAGCAGTCGGACAGGGATAGGGGGCTACACCTTC
CASSRTGIGGYTF
>TRBJ1-5|TRBV10-3|TRBD1|NA
TGTGCCACCAGACAGGGCCTAAATCAGCCCCAGCATTTT
CATRQGLNQPQHF
>TRBJ2-1|TRBV3-1/TRBV3-2|TRBD2|NA
TGTGCCAGCAGACCTAGCGGGAGTTTTGACAATGAGCAGTTCTTC
CASRPSGSFDNEQFF
>TRBJ2-1|TRBV11-2|TRBD2|NA
TGTGCCAGCAGCCCGTTAGCGGGCACCTACAATGAGCAGTTCTTC
CASSPLAGTYNEQFF
>TRBJ1-4|TRBV6-5|NA|NA
TGTGCCAGCAGACCTGCCGTGAGAACTAATGAAAAACTGTTTTTT
CASRPAVRTNEKLFF
>TRBJ1-1|TRBV3-1/TRBV3-2|TRBD1|NA
TGTGCCAGCAGCAGGGGACAGCGGAACACTGAAGCTTTCTTT
CASSRGQRNTEAFF
>TRBJ1-1|TRBV7-3|TRBD1|NA
TGTGCCAGCAGCTCAACCGGGACAGGGGAAGCTTTCTTT
CASSSTGTGEAFF
>TRBJ2-1|TRBV6-2/TRBV6-3|NA|NA
TGTGCCAGCATCCCTAGAAGATACAATGAGCAGTTCTTC
CASIPRRYNEQFF
>TRBJ1-3|TRBV9|TRBD1|NA
TGTGCCAGCAGCGCTGCTAACAGGGGGTCTGGAAACACCATATATTTT
CASSAANRGSGNTIYF
>TRBJ2-7|TRBV15|TRBD2|NA
TGTGCCACCAGCAGAGTTTTGACGACTAGCGGGAGCTGGGAGCAGTACTTC
CATSRVLTTSGSWEQYF
>TRBJ2-2|TRBV7-2|NA|NA
TGTGCCAGCAGCTTAGCCCCGAGTATCGGGGAGCTGTTTTTT
CASSLAPSIGELFF
>TRBJ2-7|TRBV11-2|NA|few
TGTGCCAGCAGCCGGGACCATTTTTTTAAGTACGAGCAGTACTTC
CASSRDHFFKYEQYF
>TRBJ2-1|TRBV21-1|NA|NA
TGTGCCAGCAGCAAGTCCGTCGGGAATCTCACGAAAACTCACTACAATGAGCAGTTCTTC
CASSKSVGNLTKTHYNEQFF
>TRBJ1-4|TRBV5-1|NA|NA
TGCGCCAGCAGCTTGGGGCAGATTAATGAAAAACTGTTTTTT
CASSLGQINEKLFF
>TRBJ2-5|TRBV30|TRBD1|NA
TGTGCCTGGAGTAACCAGGGGGCGCATCGTGGGACCCAGTACTTC
CAWSNQGAHRGTQYF
>TRBJ2-1|TRBV10-3|TRBD1|NA
TGTGCCATCAGCCCCGGGACAGCCTCCTACAATGAGCAGTTCTTC
CAISPGTASYNEQFF
>TRBJ2-7|TRBV28|NA|NA
TGTGCCAGCAGTACACCGGATAGGGAGTACTTC
CASSTPDREYF
>TRBJ2-3|TRBV30|TRBD2|NA
TGTGCCTGGAGTGTCCCGGGGGGGACGCAGTATTTT
CAWSVPGGTQYF
>TRBJ2-2|TRBV9|NA|NA
TGTGCCAGCTCCCGTCGGACCGGGGAGCTGTTTTTT
CASSRRTGELFF
>TRBJ2-7|TRBV5-1|TRBD1|NA
TGCGCCAGCAGCTCCGGCGTCGGGACAGGGGTCAACTACGAGCAGTACTTC
CASSSGVGTGVNYEQYF
>TRBJ1-2|TRBV7-2|NA|NA
TGTGCCAGCAGCCCGGACGGACCTGGTGGCTACACCTTC
CASSPDGPGGYTF
>TRBJ2-7|TRBV6-4|TRBD1|NA
TGTGCCAGCAGGTTCGTCGGGACAGTAAACTACGAGCAGTACTTC
CASRFVGTVNYEQYF
>TRBJ1-2|TRBV28|TRBD1|once
TGTGCCAGCAGACCTCCCGGACAGGGCATGGTCTATGGCTACACCTTC
CASRPPGQGMVYGYTF
>TRBJ1-1|TRBV29-1|NA|NA
TGCAGCGCACGGGACTCGGGGACTGAAGCTTTCTTT
CSARDSGTEAFF
>TRBJ2-1|TRBV7-9|NA|NA
TGTGCCAGTAGTTCGGCAGGGGACGAGCAGTTCTTC
CASSSAGDEQFF
>TRBJ2-7|TRBV5-1|NA|NA
TGCGCCAGCAGCTCGGGGGCCGGGATTATCGCTAGCGAGCAGTACTTC
CASSSGAGIIASEQYF
>TRBJ2-5|TRBV7-2|NA|NA
TGTGCCAGCATCAGGGGACTGGAACGGACGGAGACCCAGTACTTC
CASIRGLERTETQYF
>TRBJ2-1|TRBV7-3|TRBD2|NA
TGTGCCAGCAGCGAGGGACTAGCGGACAAGGTGTTCTTC
CASSEGLADKVFF
>TRBJ1-2|TRBV18|NA|NA
TGTGCCAGCTCACCCCTGGATGGAGGAGGCTACACCTTC
CASSPLDGGGYTF
>TRBJ2-2|TRBV24-1|TRBD1|once
TGTGCCACCAGTGGGACAGGGTTGAAAGCCGGGGAGCTGTTTTTT
CATSGTGLKAGELFF
>TRBJ2-3|TRBV30|TRBD2|NA
TGTGCCTGGGGCCCACTAGCGGGAGTGGCAGATACGCAGTATTTT
CAWGPLAGVADTQYF
>TRBJ2-2|TRBV3-1/TRBV3-2|NA|once
TGTGCCAGCAGCCGCCTACTTCGAAATGGCGGGGAGCTGTTTTTT
CASSRLLRNGGELFF
>TRBJ2-3|TRBV7-2|TRBD1|NA
TGTGCCAGCAGCCTACTCGGACAGGGGGGGGATACGCAGTATTTT
CASSLLGQGGDTQYF
>TRBJ1-5|TRBV7-9|NA|NA
TGTGCCAGCAGCTTATGGGGGGATAATCAGCCCCAGCATTTT
CASSLWGDNQPQHF
>TRBJ1-4|TRBV30|NA|NA
TGTGCCTGGAGTGTACAGCCGCCCAGAAAACTGTTTTTT
CAWSVQPPRKLFF
>TRBJ1-3|TRBV10-3|TRBD1|few
TGTGCCATCACTGCCGTCGGGACAGGCTCTGGAAACACCATATATTTT
CAITAVGTGSGNTIYF
>TRBJ2-3|TRBV28|NA|NA
TGTGCCAGCAGGCCTGGGGGACTGAGCACAGATACGCAGTATTTT
CASRPGGLSTDTQYF
>TRBJ1-1|TRBV6-6|TRBD1|NA
TGTGCCAGCGGGCCGGGACAGGGGATGGGAGCTGAAGCTTTCTTT
CASGPGQGMGAEAFF
>TRBJ2-7|TRBV6-5|NA|NA
TGTGCCAGCTCTACCCGCACCGAGCAGTACTTC
CASSTRTEQYF
>TRBJ2-1|TRBV18|TRBD2|many
TGTGCCAGCTCACCACAAAAGCGGGAGATACATGAGCAGTTCTTC
CASSPQKREIHEQFF
>TRBJ2-5|TRBV5-6|NA|NA
TGTGCCAGCAGCTTAGCGTCCGAGGCCCAGTACTTC
CASSLASEAQYF
>TRBJ1-3|TRBV7-9|NA|NA
TGTGCCAGCAGCCTGCGGACAGCTGGAATAGGAAACACCATATATTTT
CASSLRTAGIGNTIYF
>TRBJ1-2|TRBV6-5|TRBD1|NA
TGTGCCAGCAGTTGGACAGGGGGCGAGGGCTATGGCTACACCTTC
CASSWTGGEGYGYTF
>TRBJ1-1|TRBV18|NA|NA
TGTGCCAGCTCGGGGGACTTGAGACGGGTGAACACTGAAGCTTTCTTT
CASSGDLRRVNTEAFF
>TRBJ2-5|TRBV18|NA|NA
TGTGCCAGCTCACCATTAGGGAGGGAGACCCAGTACTTC
CASSPLGRETQYF
>TRBJ2-1|TRBV9|NA|NA
TGTGCCAGCAGTGATAGCTCCTACAATGAGCAGTTCTTC
CASSDSSYNEQFF
>TRBJ2-1|TRBV9|TRBD2|NA
TGTGCCAGCAGCGCCGGGTGGGGCCGAACTAGCGGGAGGGGATATGAGCAGTTCTTC
CASSAGWGRTSGRGYEQFF